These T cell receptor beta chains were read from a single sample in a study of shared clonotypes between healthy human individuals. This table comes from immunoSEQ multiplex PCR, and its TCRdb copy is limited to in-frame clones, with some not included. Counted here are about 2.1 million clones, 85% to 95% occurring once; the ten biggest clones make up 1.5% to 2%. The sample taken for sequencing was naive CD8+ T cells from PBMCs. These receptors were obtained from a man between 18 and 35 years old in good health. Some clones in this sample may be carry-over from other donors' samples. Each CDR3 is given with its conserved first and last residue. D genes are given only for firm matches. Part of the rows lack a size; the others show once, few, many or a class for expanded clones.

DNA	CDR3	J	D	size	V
TGTGCCAGCAGGACCCAAGGAGGGGGCGGTCAGCCCCAGCATTTT	CASRTQGGGGQPQHF	TRBJ1-5	TRBD1	.	TRBV2
TGTGCCAGTATCCCCGCCTGGGGTTACGGGAGGGCCATCGATGAGCAGTTCTTC	CASIPAWGYGRAIDEQFF	TRBJ2-1	TRBD2	.	TRBV19
TGTGCCAGCAGCTTGGGGGGACCCTATGGCTACACCTTC	CASSLGGPYGYTF	TRBJ1-2	.	.	TRBV5-6
TGTGCCAGCAGCTTTTCCAGGGAGGACGGCAATCAGCCCCAGCATTTT	CASSFSREDGNQPQHF	TRBJ1-5	.	.	TRBV7-9
TGTGCCAGCAGCTTAGGGGGGAAGCCCTACAATGAGCAGTTCTTC	CASSLGGKPYNEQFF	TRBJ2-1	.	.	TRBV7-9
TGTGCCAGCAGCCAGATCAAGACCGGGGAGCTGTTTTTT	CASSQIKTGELFF	TRBJ2-2	.	.	TRBV11-2
TGCGCCAGCAGGGGTCTAGCGGGCCAAAAGCACTACGAGCAGTACTTC	CASRGLAGQKHYEQYF	TRBJ2-7	TRBD2	.	TRBV10-2
TGTGCCAGCAGTGAAGCGATAAAGAGAGAGGACAGAGCCAAAAACATTCAGTACTTC	CASSEAIKREDRAKNIQYF	TRBJ2-4	.	once	TRBV2
TGTGCCAGCAGTCCCAGACTAGCGCTGGAGACCCAGTACTTC	CASSPRLALETQYF	TRBJ2-5	TRBD2	.	TRBV27
TGCGCCAGCAGCCTGACTAGCGGGTCCTACGAGCAGTACTTC	CASSLTSGSYEQYF	TRBJ2-7	TRBD2	.	TRBV4-1
TGTGCCAGCAGTGTTCTAGCAGGACTACCGAACACAGATACGCAGTATTTT	CASSVLAGLPNTDTQYF	TRBJ2-3	.	once	TRBV6-1
TGTGCCAGCAGCTTAGCCCCGGGATGGGGGAATCAGCCCCAGCATTTT	CASSLAPGWGNQPQHF	TRBJ1-5	.	.	TRBV7-8
TGTGCCAGCAGCCTACCCGGCGGGGGCGATAATTCACCCCTCCACTTT	CASSLPGGGDNSPLHF	TRBJ1-6	.	.	TRBV11-2
TGTGCCAGCAGCTTAGGGTTAGCGGGAGGGCCCTTGGAGACCCAGTACTTC	CASSLGLAGGPLETQYF	TRBJ2-5	TRBD2	.	TRBV11-2